Below, 29 T cell receptor beta chains from the same sample are listed, as sequenced in a study of T cells after posttransplantation cyclophosphamide (dated by TCRdb to between 2015 and 2016). In light of the paper, this sample's treatment or condition label describes: high-dose cyclophosphamide on days +3 and +4 as single-agent GVHD prophylaxis. PTCy patients received busulfan and fludarabine conditioning, a related or unrelated marrow graft, and cyclophosphamide on days +3 and +4. Library prep was done by the immunoSEQ multiplex PCR assay. TCRdb provides this immuneACCESS table in a form limited to in-frame rearrangements. Some clones are lacking; in checked studies, under half of them reflect an unresolved V gene, and why the rest are absent is not known. The sample profile shows 300 to 400 clones; less than 55% of them were found once. The ten largest clones add up to around 40% of the sample.

The sequencing here drew on CD8+ T cells sorted from blood, taken more than 220 days after allogeneic stem cell transplant with posttransplant cyclophosphamide. The receptors shown here come from a female patient aged 60 or older who received an allogeneic stem cell transplant from an unrelated donor, was CMV-positive, and had acute GVHD only. Because of the transplant, the T cells may be the graft donor's rather than the patient's own.

This clone showed up just once. V gene TRBV15 combines with J gene TRBJ1-5; the match to TRBD1 covers 9 bases. J lost 8 bases, V lost 2 bases, and 7 bases had no gene match. This CDR3 comprises 15 residues. Germline values: CDR1 LNHNV, CDR2 YYDKDF (reference sequence). The CDR3 sequence is CATSRTQGASEPQHF. As DNA, the CDR3 is TGTGCCACCAGCAGAACACAGGGGGCTTCGGAGCCCCAGCATTTT.

This rearrangement joins TRBV29-1 to TRBJ2-1, with D possibly TRBD1 on 5 matching bases. Germline values: CDR1 SQVTM, CDR2 ANQGSEA. The CDR3 runs 14 residues. Trimming pared 4 bases from V and 0 bases from J, leaving 10 bases between. The CDR3, as DNA: TGCAGCGTTGTTCTGGACAACTCCTACAATGAGCAGTTCTTC. Translated: CSVVLDNSYNEQFF.

This clone appeared a few times. V and J are TRBV28 and TRBJ1-2; 9 bases map to TRBD1. CDR1 is MDHEN, CDR2 SYDVKM, per germline. The CDR3 has 14 residues. J lost 5 bases, V lost 8 bases, and 9 bases had no gene match. In DNA, the CDR3 is TGTGCCAGCTTAGCACAGGGGGCCCTTTATGGCTACACCTTC. It specifies CASLAQGALYGYTF.

This clone was seen only a few times. The CDR3 carries no conserved terminal phenylalanine or tryptophan, so it likely arises from a read error. It is unclear where the CDR3 begins or ends on the DNA, so no DNA is shown, and the CDR3 is as TCRdb lists it. The chain couples TRBV28 to TRBJ1-2; the table's D call of TRBD1 was not tested on the DNA. Per germline, CDR1 MDHEN and CDR2 SYDVKM. A total of 15 residues make up the CDR3, ends included. This chain's CDR3 is CASSSTGGYYYGYPL.

This clone was picked up a small number of times. An end of the junction does not agree with germline; a read error may underlie this. J is TRBJ2-7 and V is TRBV7-9; TRBD1 aligns across 9 bases. From germline, CDR1 is SEHNR and CDR2 FQNEAQ (reference sequence). The CDR3 runs to 16 residues. For the CDR3, the DNA is TGCGCCAGCAGCCAGAGAGCGGGGACAGGGACCTACGAGCAGTACTTC. Translating it yields CASSQRAGTGTYEQYF.

The V call is TRBV28, the J call TRBJ1-5; the D is unclear. V was cut by 1 base and J by 3 bases, with 7 bases left in between. The germline V gene encodes CDR1 MDHEN and CDR2 SYDVKM. The CDR3 contains 14 residues. The CDR3 nucleotides are TGTGCCAGCAGTTTATTTATTTTCAATCAGCCCCAGCATTTT. Protein product: CASSLFIFNQPQHF.

The J gene is TRBJ2-1, the V gene TRBV7-9; 7 bases map to TRBD2. The J segment lost 0 bases and the V segment lost 4 bases, leaving 6 bases of the junction unmatched. Germline loops: CDR1 SEHNR, CDR2 FQNEAQ (reference sequence). This CDR3 is 16 amino acids long. The CDR3 is CASSWGSGASYNEQFF. The CDR3 DNA follows: TGTGCCAGCAGCTGGGGAAGCGGGGCCTCCTACAATGAGCAGTTCTTC.

This clone was counted a single time. The V and J genes are TRBV6-1 and TRBJ2-2; D may be TRBD1 (5 bases). The CDR3 consists of 14 residues. Trimming took off 11 bases at V and 5 bases at J, with 18 bases between the two ends. Per the germline V gene, CDR1 is MNHNS and CDR2 is SASEGT. The CDR3 DNA follows: TGTGCCGGCGCCGCGCGACCAGGGACCGGGGAGCTGTTTTTT. Its protein is CAGAARPGTGELFF.

In its sample, this clone ranks as hyperexpanded. The CDR3 reads CASSLQLTGYTEAFF. CDR3 sequence (DNA): TGTGCCAGCAGTTTACAACTGACAGGGTACACTGAAGCTTTCTTT. The rearrangement uses TRBV28 and TRBJ1-1; TRBD1 matches 7 bases. CDR3 length equals 15 residues. Germline assignment: CDR1 MDHEN and CDR2 SYDVKM. V lost 2 bases and J lost 3; bases outside the gene matches: 6. Based on the CDR3 plus reference TRBV28 and TRBJ1-1, the full variable domain is DVKVTQSSRYLVKRTGEKVFLECVQDMDHENMFWYRQDPGLGLRLIYFSYDVKMKEKGDIPEGYSVSREKKERFSLILESASTNQTSMYLCASSLQLTGYTEAFFGQGTRLTVV.

This chain links TRBV6-6 with TRBJ2-3; the match to TRBD2 covers 10 bases. The CDR3 is made up of 15 amino acids. J lost 2 bases, V lost 5 bases, and 4 bases had no gene match. From germline, CDR1 is MNHNY and CDR2 SVGAGI (reference sequence). The CDR3 spells CASSRLAGDTDTQYF. As DNA, the CDR3 is TGTGCCAGCAGTCGACTAGCGGGTGACACAGATACGCAGTATTTT.

The rearrangement links TRBV4-2 to TRBJ2-3, with D perhaps TRBD2 (7 bases). CDR1 is LGHNA and CDR2 is YNFKEQ in the germline V gene. This CDR3 comprises 17 residues. V was shortened by 2 bases and J by 3 bases, with 18 bases between the two germline ends. In DNA form, the CDR3 reads TGTGCCAGCAGCCAAACAGTAGGGGGGGACGGTACAGATACGCAGTATTTT. Its translation is CASSQTVGGDGTDTQYF.

The gene calls are TRBV10-3 and TRBJ2-7; 7 nucleotides match TRBD1. CDR3 size: 13 residues. The germline gives CDR1 ENHRY, CDR2 SYGVKD. V lost 8 bases to trimming and J lost 4 bases; unmatched junction nucleotides: 8. The CDR3 sequence is CAIFDRVGYEQYF. The DNA for the CDR3 is TGTGCCATCTTCGACAGGGTTGGGTACGAGCAGTACTTC.

This clone was found a few times. The chain joins TRBV6-1 to TRBJ1-1; D remains ambiguous. The CDR3 spans 13 residues. In germline, CDR1 is MNHNS, CDR2 SASEGT. V was cut by 2 bases and J by 0 bases, with 4 bases left in between. The CDR3 loop reads CASSELLNTEAFF. In nucleotides, the CDR3 is TGTGCCAGCAGTGAACTCCTGAACACTGAAGCTTTCTTT.

The chain employs TRBV4-3 and TRBJ2-1; the D is unclear. Trimming removed 2 bases at V and 3 bases at J, with 11 bases between. The CDR3 length is 15 residues. Germline V gene data show CDR1 as LGHNA and CDR2 as YSLEER. The CDR3 here is CASSQNHLGYNEQFF. The CDR3 DNA is TGCGCCAGCAGCCAAAACCATCTAGGCTACAATGAGCAGTTCTTC.

This clone was detected only once. The chain is built from TRBV5-1 and TRBJ2-7; the match to TRBD2 covers 9 bases. V lost 3 bases, J lost 5 bases, and 9 bases stayed unmatched. Germline V gives CDR1 SGHRS, CDR2 YFSETQ. This CDR3 contains 15 residues. The CDR3 loop is CASSWGLAAADEQYF. The CDR3 nucleotides are TGCGCCAGCAGCTGGGGACTAGCCGCTGCCGACGAGCAGTACTTC.

V gene TRBV7-9 combines with J gene TRBJ2-1; maybe TRBD1 (8 bases). This CDR3 has 15 residues. CDR1 and CDR2 from the germline V gene are SEHNR and FQNEAQ (reference sequence). V lost 5 bases and J 8 bases, leaving 19 bases between the germline ends. The CDR3 DNA reads as TGTGCCAGCAGCCCGTCAGCGGGACAGGTCGATGAGCAGTTCTTC. Protein: CASSPSAGQVDEQFF.

V and J are TRBV4-3 and TRBJ1-5, with TRBD1 identical over 10 bases. The ends lost 2 bases at V and 4 bases at J; junction bases unmatched: 5. The germline V gene encodes CDR1 LGHNA and CDR2 YSLEER. CDR3 length: 16 residues. This CDR3 is CASSQSPGQGNQPQHF. The DNA for the CDR3 is TGCGCCAGCAGCCAATCCCCGGGACAGGGGAATCAGCCCCAGCATTTT.

CDR3: CASSSTGGYYYGYTF. In DNA form, the CDR3 reads TGTGCCAGCAGTTCGACAGGGGGCTATTACTATGGCTACACCTTC. The rearrangement uses TRBV27 and TRBJ1-2; 10 bases match TRBD1. Trimming removed 4 bases from V and 3 bases from J; junction bases left unmatched: 5. This CDR3 is built from 15 residues. Germline V lookup: CDR1 MNHEY, CDR2 SMNVEV (reference sequence).

The chain employs TRBV7-9 and TRBJ2-7; the D is unclear. V lost 3 bases to trimming and J lost 4 bases, with 19 bases between them. Germline V gene lookup returns CDR1 SEHNR and CDR2 FQNEAQ (reference sequence). The CDR3 sequence is 16 residues long. The CDR3 DNA reads as TGTGCCAGCAGCTTCTCTAGTGCGGCCAGCTATTACGAGCAGTACTTC. Protein sequence: CASSFSSAASYYEQYF.

This clone was counted a few times. This chain connects TRBV28 to TRBJ1-2; D is unresolved. V was trimmed by 6 bases and J by 2 bases, leaving 19 bases between them. In germline, CDR1 is MDHEN, CDR2 SYDVKM. The CDR3 covers 16 residues. The CDR3 nucleotides are TGTGCCAGCAGACGGGAGTTCTGGGAGACAAACTATGGCTACACCTTC. As protein: CASRREFWETNYGYTF.

The chain has TRBV5-1 and TRBJ2-2; 12 bases agree with TRBD1. This CDR3 is 17 amino acids long. Germline V gene lookup returns CDR1 SGHRS and CDR2 YFSETQ. Germline trimming cut 4 bases from V and 8 bases from J; bases unmatched to any gene: 12. The CDR3 DNA reads as TGCGCCAGCAGCAACCACCGGGACAGGGGGCTGGCAGGGGAGCTGTTTTTT. Its protein is CASSNHRDRGLAGELFF.

J is TRBJ2-1 and V is TRBV6-1, with D possibly being TRBD2 (6 bases). This CDR3 is built from 15 residues. Trimming pared 0 bases from V and 5 bases from J, leaving 11 bases between. Germline values: CDR1 MNHNS, CDR2 SASEGT. CDR3 amino acids: CASSEAEGSHNEQFF. CDR3 bases: TGTGCCAGCAGTGAAGCGGAGGGCTCACACAATGAGCAGTTCTTC.

The gene calls are TRBV5-5 and TRBJ2-1, with TRBD2 matching over 12 bases. The CDR3 extends over 15 amino acids. The germline V gene has CDR1 SGHKS and CDR2 YYEKEE (reference sequence). With 7 bases clipped from V and 7 bases from J, the junction kept 9 bases outside the gene matches. In DNA form, the CDR3 reads TGTGCCAGCGCAATCTCTAGCGGGAGGGGGAATGAGCAGTTCTTC. Its translation: CASAISSGRGNEQFF.

The J gene is TRBJ1-1, the V gene TRBV29-1; 9 nucleotides match TRBD1. CDR1 and CDR2 from the germline V gene are SQVTM and ANQGSEA. The CDR3 is 12 amino acids. V lost 6 bases and J lost 1; bases outside the gene matches: 0. The CDR3 protein is CSVDRGNTEAFF. CDR3 DNA: TGCAGCGTGGACAGGGGGAACACTGAAGCTTTCTTT.

A note on this clone: Other DNA sequences in this specimen translate into the identical CDR3. The V call is TRBV19, the J call TRBJ2-5; TRBD1 agrees at 7 bases. CDR1 is LNHDA, CDR2 SQIVND, per germline (reference sequence). The V segment lost 4 bases and the J segment 4 bases; nucleotides outside the gene matches: 9. The CDR3 runs 15 residues. The CDR3 nucleotides are TGTGCCAGTAGTAATAAGGGGGCGCCAGGAGAGACCCAGTACTTC. It translates to CASSNKGAPGETQYF.

This clone is hyperexpanded (1% or more) in the sample. The chain is built from TRBV7-8 and TRBJ1-1, with D possibly TRBD1 on 5 matching bases. Germline lookup yields CDR1 SGHVS and CDR2 FQNEAQ. V shed 8 bases and J shed 5 bases, with 15 bases lying between them. The CDR3 consists of 13 residues. CDR3: CASFDGRGTEAFF. In DNA, the CDR3 is TGTGCCAGCTTTGACGGGAGGGGAACTGAAGCTTTCTTT.

This chain joins TRBV7-3 and TRBJ1-5; no clear D gene. The CDR3 spans 14 residues. Trimming removed 3 bases at V and 0 bases at J, with 6 bases between. In germline, CDR1 is SGHTA, CDR2 FQGTGA. The CDR3 reads CASSFLASNQPQHF. Written as DNA, the CDR3 is TGTGCCAGCAGCTTTTTGGCTAGCAATCAGCCCCAGCATTTT.

Within the sample, this clone is medium-sized (0.01 to 0.1%). The rearrangement uses TRBV2 and TRBJ1-2, with 7 bases fitting TRBD1. Looked up from germline, CDR1 is SNHLY and CDR2 is FYNNEI. This CDR3 is 13 amino acids long. The J segment lost 4 bases and the V segment lost 6 bases, leaving 5 bases of the junction unmatched. The CDR3 DNA is TGTGCCAGCAGGGACAGGTCTACCTATGGCTACACCTTC. Its protein product is CASRDRSTYGYTF.

The rearrangement links TRBV4-2 to TRBJ1-1; D is unresolved. The ends were cut back, 1 base at V and 0 bases at J, with 6 bases in the middle. The CDR3 has 14 amino acids. Germline assignment: CDR1 LGHNA and CDR2 YNFKEQ. In DNA form, the CDR3 reads TGTGCCAGCAGCCAAGGATACATGAACACTGAAGCTTTCTTT. This sequence encodes CASSQGYMNTEAFF.